Sequencing of this TCR beta chain was carried out in a study of T cell changes during pregnancy in multiple sclerosis. Only in-frame clones appear in the TCRdb table, and some are missing; sequencing was by immunoSEQ multiplex PCR. This table has around 59,000 clones, 93% appearing once. CDR3 size: 14 residues. Germline-derived CDR1 and CDR2 are LNHDA and SQIVND (reference sequence). Germline trimming cut 3 bases from V and 7 bases from J; bases unmatched to any gene: 2. The sequence derives from a female donor with multiple sclerosis, enrolled in a pregnancy study. This chain connects TRBV19 to TRBJ2-2, with 10 bases that match TRBD1. The sample was CD8+ T cells from peripheral blood mononuclear cells, taken in the second trimester of pregnancy. The CDR3 loop is CASSMGQGIGELFF. CDR3 bases: TGTGCCAGTAGTATGGGACAGGGGATCGGGGAGCTGTTTTTT. Complete variable domain (other parts from reference TRBV19 and TRBJ2-2): DGGITQSPKYLFRKEGQNVTLSCEQNLNHDAMYWYRQDPGQGLRLIYYSQIVNDFQKGDIAEGYSVSREKKESFPLTVTSAQKNPTAFYLCASSMGQGIGELFFGEGSRLTVL.